The entry below gives a single T cell receptor beta chain sequence along with its context. Its antigen is currently unknown. The data derive from a study of cytomegalovirus exposure and HLA in healthy donors. The overall study: Earlier work reported 95 million to 130 million unique TCR beta sequences from approximately 180 million T cells. Membership in the Caucasian-associated ancestry cluster was found for 81% of approximately 400 genotyped donors.

Primers for the PCR totalled 60 Vbeta and 13 Jbeta. Profiling relied on immunoSEQ multiplex PCR, and the TCRdb table lists in-frame clones only, not all of them. This table holds approximately 120,000 clones. Study-level results: Diagnosis of cytomegalovirus status made by the classifier reportedly showed high specificity and sensitivity.

There are 14 residues in the CDR3. The germline CDR1 and CDR2 sequences are SGDLS and YYNGEE. Between the trimmed V and J ends, which lost 5 bases and 4 bases, there was a span of 13 bases. This chain connects TRBV9 to TRBJ1-3, with a weak D call TRBD1 (5 bases). The clonotype comes from an older woman in good health and CMV-seronegative. Sequencing used PBMCs. The CDR3 loop is CASSWGSTGNTIYF. The CDR3 DNA is TGTGCCAGCAGTTGGGGCAGTACAGGAAACACCATATATTTT.